The 30 T cell receptor beta chains below all came from one sample that was sequenced in a study of graft-versus-host responses after intestinal transplantation. Assay: immunoSEQ multiplex PCR; the TCRdb copy retains only in-frame clones and omits some. The sample lists approximately 120,000 clones; around 90% were seen once. Antigens of these TCRs are unknown. Specimen: unstimulated CD4+ T cells sorted from spleen or lymph node cells, collected before intestinal transplant. Receptor source: a human donor who received an intestinal transplant.

This clone was seen a single time. The chain joins TRBV6-1 to TRBJ2-1; unclear D gene. CDR3 size: 13 residues. V dropped 0 bases and J dropped 7 bases, with 7 bases sitting between them. Germline CDR1 reads MNHNS; CDR2 reads SASEGT. The CDR3 nucleotides are TGTGCCAGCAGTGAAGCATTGGATAATGAGCAGTTCTTC. Its protein is CASSEALDNEQFF.

The V call is TRBV6-5, the J call TRBJ1-1; 10 bases match TRBD1. With V trimmed by 2 bases and J by 4 bases, 4 bases remained unmatched. CDR3 length: 15 residues. CDR1 and CDR2 from the germline V gene are MNHEY and SVGAGI. Here the CDR3 reads CASSYADRGLTEAFF. The CDR3 region has the DNA TGTGCCAGCAGTTACGCTGACAGGGGGCTCACTGAAGCTTTCTTT.

The gene calls are TRBV10-2 and TRBJ2-5, with D unclear. The CDR3 sequence is 13 residues long. V was clipped by 8 bases and J by 5 bases, with 15 bases between them. Per germline, CDR1 WSHSY and CDR2 SAAADI. The CDR3 here is CASGPDPKETQYF. CDR3 nucleotides: TGCGCCAGCGGCCCGGACCCCAAGGAGACCCAGTACTTC.

The V call is TRBV4-1, the J call TRBJ2-2, with D tentatively TRBD2 (5 bases). V lost 4 bases and J 4 bases, leaving 13 bases between the germline ends. The germline gives CDR1 MGHRA, CDR2 YSYEKL. This CDR3 comprises 15 residues. CDR3 bases: TGCGCCAGCAGCCCACACAGAGGGAGCACCGGGGAGCTGTTTTTT. Its protein is CASSPHRGSTGELFF.

The chain is built from TRBV29-1 and TRBJ1-5; weak D call: TRBD1 (6 bases). Germline CDR1 and CDR2: SQVTM and ANQGSEA. The CDR3 consists of 13 residues. V dropped 6 bases and J dropped 6 bases, with 15 bases sitting between them. The CDR3 region is CSVQGSEGQPQHF. CDR3 bases: TGCAGCGTCCAGGGGAGCGAAGGTCAGCCCCAGCATTTT.

The chain joins TRBV5-1 to TRBJ1-2; the match to TRBD1 covers 7 bases. Germline-derived CDR1 and CDR2 are SGHRS and YFSETQ. The CDR3 is 14 residues long. Trimming cost V 3 bases and J 4 bases; bases outside gene matches: 6. For the CDR3, the DNA is TGCGCCAGCAGCTCCCCAGACAGGGCCTATGGCTACACCTTC. Amino acid sequence: CASSSPDRAYGYTF.

J is TRBJ2-3 and V is TRBV10-3; 9 bases fit TRBD2. V was clipped by 5 bases and J by 4 bases; unmatched bases: 1. CDR1 and CDR2 (germline): ENHRY, SYGVKD. The CDR3 totals 13 residues. Written as DNA, the CDR3 is TGTGCCATCAGTAGCGGGGGGTCAGATACGCAGTATTTT. Translation gives CAISSGGSDTQYF.

The J gene is TRBJ1-6, the V gene TRBV27, with 7 nucleotides matching TRBD1. The V gene's germline CDR1 is MNHEY and CDR2 SMNVEV (reference sequence). V gave up 5 bases and J gave up 7 bases; unmatched junction bases: 2. CDR3 length: 13 residues. CDR3 in amino acids: CASSRTGNSPLHF. The CDR3 DNA reads TGTGCCAGCAGTCGGACAGGCAATTCACCCCTCCACTTT.

V usage is TRBV5-6 and J usage is TRBJ2-5; 10 bases align to TRBD1. In germline, CDR1 is SGHDT, CDR2 YYEEEE. This CDR3 has 15 residues. J lost 6 bases, V lost 0 bases, and 5 bases had no gene match. The CDR3 loop reads CASSLGGQGRQTQYF. CDR3 in DNA: TGTGCCAGCAGCTTGGGGGGACAGGGGAGACAGACCCAGTACTTC.

The rearrangement uses TRBV5-4 and TRBJ2-3; 13 bases fit TRBD2. J gave up 3 bases and V 7 bases, and 5 bases lay outside the gene matches. The CDR3 length is 15 residues. Per the germline V gene, CDR1 is SGHNT and CDR2 is YYREEE (reference sequence). The CDR3 region is CASGTSGGGTDTQYF. CDR3 nucleotide sequence: TGTGCCAGCGGCACTAGCGGGGGGGGGACAGATACGCAGTATTTT. Complete variable domain (other parts from reference TRBV5-4 and TRBJ2-3): ETGVTQSPTHLIKTRGQQVTLRCSSQSGHNTVSWYQQALGQGPQFIFQYYREEENGRGNFPPRFSGLQFPNYSSELNVNALELDDSALYLCASGTSGGGTDTQYFGPGTRLTVL.

The chain joins TRBV2 to TRBJ1-1; D may be TRBD1 (6 bases). V lost 1 base and J lost 13, with 10 bases in between. This CDR3 has 11 residues. CDR1 SNHLY and CDR2 FYNNEI come from the germline V gene. This chain's CDR3 is CASSEVKTGFF. In nucleotides, the CDR3 is TGTGCCAGCAGTGAAGTCAAGACAGGTTTCTTT.

The rearrangement joins TRBV11-3 to TRBJ2-5; D is ambiguous. Germline loops: CDR1 SGHNT, CDR2 YENEEA. Deletions cut 1 base from V and 2 bases from J, with 8 bases between. The CDR3 covers 14 residues. The CDR3 is CASSLAARQETQYF. The CDR3 DNA reads TGTGCCAGCAGCTTAGCGGCTAGACAAGAGACCCAGTACTTC.

The chain links TRBV7-2 to TRBJ2-7, with D maybe TRBD1 (5 bases). The V end lost 5 bases, the J end lost 2 bases, and 13 bases lay between the germline ends. The CDR3 is made up of 14 amino acids. Germline CDR1 is SGHTA and CDR2 is FQGNSA. The CDR3 sequence is CASSTDSNTYEQYF. The DNA of the CDR3 is TGTGCCAGCAGCACCGACAGTAACACCTACGAGCAGTACTTC. Variable domain in full (rest from reference TRBV7-2 and TRBJ2-7): GAGVSQSPSNKVTEKGKDVELRCDPISGHTALYWYRQSLGQGLEFLIYFQGNSAPDKSGLPSDRFSAERTGGSVSTLTIQRTQQEDSAVYLCASSTDSNTYEQYFGPGTRLTVT.

The rearrangement joins TRBV6-5 to TRBJ2-5, with a tentative D call TRBD2 (7 bases). CDR1 is MNHEY, CDR2 SVGAGI, per germline. This CDR3 has 13 residues. Deletions cut 7 bases from V and 5 bases from J, with 14 bases between. In DNA, the CDR3 is TGTGCCAGCATGGGGGGGGCGGTTGAGACCCAGTACTTC. Its translation: CASMGGAVETQYF.

This chain joins TRBV30 and TRBJ2-1; no clear D gene. CDR1 is GTSNPN and CDR2 is SVGIG in the germline V gene (reference sequence). The CDR3 has 12 residues. Trimming stripped 0 bases from V and 12 bases from J, with 12 bases between. This CDR3 is CAWSVPSSPQFF. CDR3 DNA: TGTGCCTGGAGTGTACCGAGCAGTCCGCAGTTCTTC.

The gene calls are TRBV18 and TRBJ1-3, with D unclear. The length of the CDR3 is 16 residues. V gave up 2 bases and J gave up 3 bases, with 14 bases separating them. Germline-derived CDR1 and CDR2 are KGHSH and LQKENI. The CDR3 DNA follows: TGTGCCAGCTCACCATCGACTGTTGGCTTTGGAAACACCATATATTTT. Translating it yields CASSPSTVGFGNTIYF.

The chain joins TRBV7-2 to TRBJ2-1; D remains ambiguous. The CDR3 has 15 residues. Trimming shortened V by 6 bases and J by 0 bases, and 12 bases separated the two germline ends. Germline CDR1 is SGHTA and CDR2 is FQGNSA. CDR3 DNA: TGTGCCAGCAGACCAGACCCGAGCTCCTACAATGAGCAGTTCTTC. Its translation: CASRPDPSSYNEQFF.

This chain connects TRBV6-1 to TRBJ2-3; D assignment may be TRBD1 or TRBD2 (5 bases each). V lost 1 base, J lost 5 bases, and 13 bases lay in between. Germline V gene lookup returns CDR1 MNHNS and CDR2 SASEGT. This CDR3 spans 15 amino acids. This CDR3 reads CASSEVMGRVDTQYF. The CDR3 bases are TGTGCCAGCAGTGAAGTCATGGGGCGGGTAGATACGCAGTATTTT.

The CDR3 region is CASSAPTGNYGYTF. CDR3 nucleotide sequence: TGTGCCAGCAGTGCGCCGACGGGAAACTATGGCTACACCTTC. The J gene is TRBJ1-2, the V gene TRBV6-1; no definite D call. In germline, CDR1 is MNHNS, CDR2 SASEGT. V was clipped by 4 bases and J by 2 bases, with 11 bases between them. This CDR3 is 14 amino acids long.

The chain is built from TRBV18 and TRBJ1-2; D unresolved. The CDR3 covers 18 residues. The ends were cut back, 0 bases at V and 5 bases at J, with 22 bases in the middle. The germline gives CDR1 KGHSH, CDR2 LQKENI. The CDR3 is CASSPPWNGPSPLYGYTF. CDR3 nucleotide sequence: TGTGCCAGCTCACCACCGTGGAACGGACCGTCCCCATTATATGGCTACACCTTC.

The chain joins TRBV5-4 to TRBJ1-2; TRBD1 might be the D (5 bases). The CDR3 loop spans 14 amino acids. Germline V gives CDR1 SGHNT, CDR2 YYREEE (reference sequence). With 3 bases removed from V and 2 bases from J, the gap between germline ends came to 11 bases. This CDR3 is CASSSGRQNYGYTF. The CDR3, as DNA: TGTGCCAGCAGCTCGGGACGGCAGAACTATGGCTACACCTTC.

This clone was seen just once. The chain employs TRBV7-9 and TRBJ1-3; D remains unclear. The CDR3 has 15 residues. The V and J ends lost 1 base and 4 bases respectively, with 11 bases between them. CDR1 is SEHNR and CDR2 is FQNEAQ in the germline V gene (reference sequence). CDR3 in amino acids: CASSLGNRGGNTIYF. CDR3 sequence (DNA): TGTGCCAGCAGCTTAGGGAATCGAGGCGGAAACACCATATATTTT.

This chain uses TRBV19 with TRBJ2-5; D is unresolved. Germline assignment: CDR1 LNHDA and CDR2 SQIVND (reference sequence). The CDR3 length is 12 residues. Trimming removed 10 bases from V and 3 bases from J, with 12 bases in between. Here the CDR3 DNA reads TGTGCCACCTCTAACCTAAAAGAGACCCAGTACTTC. Residues: CATSNLKETQYF.

CDR3 in DNA: TGCGCCAGCAGCCCTGGCGCCACAGATACGCAGTATTTT. Translating it yields CASSPGATDTQYF. The gene calls are TRBV5-1 and TRBJ2-3, with no clear D. Germline CDR1 and CDR2: SGHRS and YFSETQ. V lost 4 bases to trimming and J lost 2 bases, with 8 bases between them. The CDR3 runs 13 residues.

The chain recombines TRBV5-8 with TRBJ2-3; D is ambiguous. The CDR3 has 16 residues. The germline gives CDR1 SGHTS, CDR2 YDEGEE. The ends were cut back, 0 bases at V and 1 base at J, with 12 bases in the middle. Here the CDR3 reads CASSLASSAGTDTQYF. The CDR3, as DNA: TGTGCCAGCAGCTTGGCATCTAGTGCAGGCACAGATACGCAGTATTTT.

The J gene is TRBJ1-2, the V gene TRBV6-5; a possible D gene is TRBD1 (5 bases). The V gene's germline CDR1 is MNHEY and CDR2 SVGAGI. Trimming left V 5 bases short and J 3 bases short, with 13 bases between. This CDR3 spans 14 amino acids. The CDR3 is CASSPRDGHYGYTF. CDR3 in DNA: TGTGCCAGCAGTCCGCGGGACGGACACTATGGCTACACCTTC.

The rearrangement links TRBV11-1 to TRBJ2-6; D may be TRBD1 (5 bases). From germline, CDR1 is SGHAT and CDR2 FQDESV (reference sequence). Deletions cut 0 bases from V and 4 bases from J, with 13 bases between. The CDR3 is made up of 17 amino acids. The CDR3, as DNA: TGTGCCAGCAGCTTAGCGTGGGGCGAGGCAGGGGCCAACGTCCTGACTTTC. Its protein is CASSLAWGEAGANVLTF.

The chain carries TRBV21-1 and TRBJ1-5; TRBD1, the table's D call, was not compared with the DNA. TRBV21-1 is a recognized pseudogene. The CDR3 totals 17 residues. The CDR3 is CASSSNHRDRDMQPQHF. The CDR3, as DNA: TGTGCCAGCAGCTCTAACCACCGGGACAGGGATATGCAGCCCCAGCATTTT.

J is TRBJ2-2 and V is TRBV5-1; 9 nucleotides match TRBD1. The trim removed 3 bases at V and 3 bases at J, leaving 3 bases unmatched. Germline CDR1 reads SGHRS; CDR2 reads YFSETQ. CDR3 length: 15 amino acids. The CDR3 DNA reads TGCGCCAGCAGCTGGGACAGGGTGGACACCGGGGAGCTGTTTTTT. This codes for CASSWDRVDTGELFF.

This chain links TRBV29-1 with TRBJ1-5, with TRBD1 matching over 7 bases. The CDR3 is 14 amino acids. V lost 6 bases to trimming and J lost 0 bases; unmatched junction nucleotides: 5. CDR1 is SQVTM and CDR2 is ANQGSEA in the germline V gene. This CDR3 reads CSVTTGHSNQPQHF. The CDR3 region has the DNA TGCAGCGTCACGACAGGGCATAGCAATCAGCCCCAGCATTTT.